This T cell receptor beta chain was recovered during a study of T cell clones after liver transplantation (dated by TCRdb to about 2019). About the study as a whole: The samples were obtained from ITN030ST, a randomized trial that attempted immunosuppression withdrawal within 2 years after liver transplantation. Blood samples were collected pre-transplant, pre-randomization before withdrawal, and post-randomization after either complete withdrawal or failed withdrawal. Of the 8 liver transplant recipients making up the studied cohort, 3 were classified as tolerant and 5 as non-tolerant. Tolerance was defined as complete withdrawal of immunosuppression for at least one year without a rise in liver enzymes beyond twice the upper limit of normal. Of the eight recipients, a few were HCV-positive, while the remaining recipients had been transplanted for non-autoimmune, non-viral indications. Donor-reactive T cell clones were identified using TCRbeta sequencing after a pre-transplant mixed lymphocyte reaction and were then followed in post-transplant blood. Third party-reactive TCRbeta sequences from pre-transplant MLRs were also identified as an antigen-independent comparator for donor-reactive sequences. Until randomization at 12-24 months post-transplant, subjects were given standard immunosuppression, with no induction therapy.

The sample's time point, from its label and the paper: pre-transplant. Thawed unstimulated PBMCs were stained for CD3, CD4 and CD8 and FACS-sorted into CD3+CD4+ and CD3+CD8+ populations. Each of the 8 studied subjects was randomized to immunosuppression withdrawal. The Qiagen DNeasy Blood and Tissue Kit was used for genomic DNA isolation. Results and caveats for the whole study, not just this receptor: Because allograft tissue specimens were not available, migration of donor-reactive T cells into the graft, rather than deletion, may have occurred. After accounting for repertoire turnover, donor-reactive detection was significantly reduced in 7 of 8 subjects for CD4 and 8 of 8 for CD8. The conclusions were preliminary, being limited by small, heterogeneous patient numbers and by non-standardized post-transplant time points. A greater decline was seen for donor-reactive sequences than for third party-reactive sequences, suggesting partial antigen-specific deletion unrelated to withdrawal success. Circulating donor-reactive CD4 TCRbeta sequences fell significantly post-transplant in most of the 8 subjects, irrespective of tolerance or HCV status. In two subjects, low numbers of available donor cells limited the measurable donor-reactive repertoire.

Frozen genomic DNA underwent high-throughput TCRbeta CDR3 sequencing by immunoSEQ, including PCR amplification, mapping, bias correction and internal controls. The authors processed their data as follows. Productive rearrangements were kept, and unique TCRbeta sequences were defined by CDR3 nucleotide sequence plus V and J gene. For classification of a sequence as donor-reactive, at least 5-fold expansion in CFSE-low cells relative to unstimulated pre-transplant cells and a frequency of at least 0.01% were required. Minimum frequency thresholds were set for each subject on the basis of the unstimulated sample with the lowest template count, so that a detection power of at least 90% was ensured. Jensen-Shannon divergence between the top 1000 TCRbeta sequences post-transplant and pre-transplant was used to measure repertoire turnover. Two-sided Fisher's exact tests were used to test for changes in the detection of donor-reactive sequences. As stored in TCRdb, this immuneACCESS dataset retains in-frame rearrangements with V and J assigned. A fraction of the clones does not appear; measured against another copy, unresolved V genes explain less than half of the discrepancy, and the remainder lacks a known reason. V and J calls and clone size are copied from that table; D and trimming were computed from the DNA. This sample is represented by roughly 73,000 clones; 75% to 85% of them were singletons. Of the sample, about 0.6% is held by the ten largest clones.

Notes on this clone: Its antigen is currently not known. Per-base quality was not reported, and no clone a single base away is much larger than it.

The germline V gene (reference sequence) specifies LNHNV as CDR1 and YYDKDF as CDR2. Trimming at the junction amounts to 5 bases on V and 0 bases on J, and the germline ends lie 20 bases apart. The CDR3 runs 19 residues from the cysteine to the phenylalanine. Of all the DNA, just the CDR3 is kept, 57 bases in frame from base 1. This specimen consisted of CD4+ T cells from blood, obtained before liver transplant. The rearranged segments are TRBV15 and TRBJ2-6; the D gene is perhaps TRBD2, from 6 matching bases. This TCR derives from a human donor who received a liver transplant. Here is the DNA: TGTGCCACCAGCCCCCGAGGGGAGGCGTCAAGCTCTGGGGCCAACGTCCTGACTTTC. It codes for CATSPRGEASSSGANVLTF.